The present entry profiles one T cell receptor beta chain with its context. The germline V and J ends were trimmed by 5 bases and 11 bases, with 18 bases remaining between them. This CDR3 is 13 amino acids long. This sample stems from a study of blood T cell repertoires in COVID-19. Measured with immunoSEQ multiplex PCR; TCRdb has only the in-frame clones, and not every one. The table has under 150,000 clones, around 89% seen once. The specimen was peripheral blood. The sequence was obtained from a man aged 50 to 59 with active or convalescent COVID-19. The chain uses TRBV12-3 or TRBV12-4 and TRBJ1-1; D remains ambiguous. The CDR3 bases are TGTGCCAGCAGTGCTGCCGGGCCCCGGGAGGCTTTCTTT. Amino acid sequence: CASSAAGPREAFF.